These T cell receptor beta chains were read from a single sample in a study of OX40 agonist ivuxolimab in advanced cancers. Sequenced by immunoSEQ multiplex PCR; TCRdb stores in-frame clones only, minus some. Altogether under 90,000 clones are present, approximately 88% being singletons, with the ten largest covering less than 2.5%. Sequenced material: CD4+ or CD8+ T cells sorted from blood, taken in a trial of the OX40 agonist ivuxolimab. These receptors were collected from an adult with an advanced solid tumor such as melanoma, head and neck, liver or kidney cancer. CDR3s include the opening cysteine and the closing phenylalanine or tryptophan. D genes are given only for firm matches. A clone size is listed for some rows: how often the clone was seen (once, few, many), or a class if it is expanded.

V gene,D gene,clone size,J gene,CDR3 DNA,CDR3 protein
TRBV6-5,.,.,TRBJ2-5,TGTGCCAGCGGGGGCGGACAAGAGACCCAGTACTTC,CASGGGQETQYF
TRBV5-1,TRBD1,.,TRBJ1-1,TGCGCCAGCAGCCCCGACAGGGGGAACACTGAAGCTTTCTTT,CASSPDRGNTEAFF
TRBV18,.,.,TRBJ1-5,TGTGCCAGCTCACCAGGGCAGGAACAGCCCCAGCATTTT,CASSPGQEQPQHF
TRBV11-3,.,.,TRBJ2-2,TGTGCCAGCAGCCTCCAGGGTTCCGGGGAGCTGTTTTTT,CASSLQGSGELFF
TRBV6-6,.,once,TRBJ2-6,TGTGCCAGCAAAGTGTCTGGGGCCAACGTCCTGACTTTC,CASKVSGANVLTF
TRBV5-4,.,.,TRBJ2-7,TGTGCCAGCAGCTTGTTGGGGGGGCGCGCCGAGCAGTACTTC,CASSLLGGRAEQYF
TRBV19,.,.,TRBJ2-1,TGTGCCAGTAAAGTGGGAGGATCCTACAATGAGCAGTTCTTC,CASKVGGSYNEQFF
TRBV5-4,TRBD1,.,TRBJ1-2,TGTGCCAGCAGCTTGCCCGGGACAGGGACTAATGGCTACACCTTC,CASSLPGTGTNGYTF
TRBV30,TRBD1,.,TRBJ1-2,TGTGCCTGGAGTCCCTTTGGGACAGGGGACTATGGCTACACCTTC,CAWSPFGTGDYGYTF
TRBV7-2,.,.,TRBJ2-1,TGTGCCAGCAGCTTAGGCGGAGACCCCAGCGATGAGCAGTTCTTC,CASSLGGDPSDEQFF
TRBV4-1,TRBD2,.,TRBJ2-1,TGCGCCAGCAGCGAAGCGGGAGCTTCCTACAATGAGCAGTTCTTC,CASSEAGASYNEQFF
TRBV28,.,.,TRBJ1-2,TGTGCCAGCAGTTTGTATAAGGGCCACTATGGCTACACCTTC,CASSLYKGHYGYTF